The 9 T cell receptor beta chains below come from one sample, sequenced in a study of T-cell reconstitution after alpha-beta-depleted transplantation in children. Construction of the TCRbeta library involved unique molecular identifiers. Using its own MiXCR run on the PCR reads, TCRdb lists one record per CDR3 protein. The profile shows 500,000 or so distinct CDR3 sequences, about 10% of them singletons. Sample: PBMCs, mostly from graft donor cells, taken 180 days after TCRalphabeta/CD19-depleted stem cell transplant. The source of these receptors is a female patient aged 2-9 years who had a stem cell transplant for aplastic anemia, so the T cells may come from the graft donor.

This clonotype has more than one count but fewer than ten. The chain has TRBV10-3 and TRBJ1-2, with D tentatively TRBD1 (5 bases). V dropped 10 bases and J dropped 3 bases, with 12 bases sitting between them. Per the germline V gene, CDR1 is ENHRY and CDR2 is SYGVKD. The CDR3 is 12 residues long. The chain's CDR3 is CANGGGDYGYTF. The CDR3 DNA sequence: TGTGCCAACGGCGGGGGGGACTATGGCTACACCTTC.

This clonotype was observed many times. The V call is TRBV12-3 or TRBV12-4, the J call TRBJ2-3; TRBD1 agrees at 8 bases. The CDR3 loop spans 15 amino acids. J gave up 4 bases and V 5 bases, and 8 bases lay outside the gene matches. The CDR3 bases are TGTGCCAGCAGTCTTAGACAGGGGCGAGCAGATACGCAGTATTTT. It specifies CASSLRQGRADTQYF.

The CDR3 is CASSLGLAGANREQFF. CDR3 nucleotide sequence: TGTGCCAGCAGTCTTGGACTAGCGGGTGCCAACCGAGAGCAGTTCTTC. The chain employs TRBV2 and TRBJ2-1; 11 nucleotides match TRBD2. Germline V CDR1 and CDR2: SNHLY, FYNNEI. This CDR3 has 16 amino acids. J was trimmed by 10 bases and V by 5 bases; bases with no gene match: 13.

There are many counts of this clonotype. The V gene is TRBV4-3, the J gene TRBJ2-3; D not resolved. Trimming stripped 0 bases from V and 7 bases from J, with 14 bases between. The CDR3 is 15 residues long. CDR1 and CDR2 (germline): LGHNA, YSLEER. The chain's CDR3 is CASSQDVRESNTQYF. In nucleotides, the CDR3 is TGCGCCAGCAGCCAAGACGTCCGTGAGAGCAATACGCAGTATTTT.

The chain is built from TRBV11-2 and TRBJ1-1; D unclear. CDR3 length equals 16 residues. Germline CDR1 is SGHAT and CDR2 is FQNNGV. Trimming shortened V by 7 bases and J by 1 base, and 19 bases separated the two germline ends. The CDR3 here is CASTRLRRKRNTEAFF. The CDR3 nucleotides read TGTGCCAGCACCCGGCTGAGGAGGAAACGGAACACTGAAGCTTTCTTT.

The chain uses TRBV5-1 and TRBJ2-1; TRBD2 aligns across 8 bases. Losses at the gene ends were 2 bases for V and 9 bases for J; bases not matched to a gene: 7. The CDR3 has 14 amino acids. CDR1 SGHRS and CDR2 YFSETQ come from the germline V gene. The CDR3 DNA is TGCGCCAGCAGCTTAGCGACTAGCGCCAGTGAGCAGTTCTTC. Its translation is CASSLATSASEQFF.

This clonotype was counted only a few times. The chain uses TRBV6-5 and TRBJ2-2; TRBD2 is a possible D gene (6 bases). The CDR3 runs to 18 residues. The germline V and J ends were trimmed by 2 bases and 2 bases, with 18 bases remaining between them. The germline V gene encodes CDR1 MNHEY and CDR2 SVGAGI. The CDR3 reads CASSYGPFSGGNTGELFF. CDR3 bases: TGTGCCAGCAGTTACGGGCCCTTTAGCGGAGGAAACACCGGGGAGCTGTTTTTT.

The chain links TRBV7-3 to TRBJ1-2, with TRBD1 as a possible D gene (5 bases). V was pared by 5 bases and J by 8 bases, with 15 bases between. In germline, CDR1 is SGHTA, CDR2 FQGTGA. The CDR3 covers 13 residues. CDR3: CASSQQQVLGYTF. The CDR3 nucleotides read TGTGCCAGCAGCCAACAACAGGTTCTCGGCTACACCTTC.

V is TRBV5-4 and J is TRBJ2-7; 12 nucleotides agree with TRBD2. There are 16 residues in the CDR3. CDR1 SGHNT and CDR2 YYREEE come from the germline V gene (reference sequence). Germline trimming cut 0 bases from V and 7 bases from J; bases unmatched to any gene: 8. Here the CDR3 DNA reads TGTGCCAGCAGCTTGGGTGTGGCTAGCGGGAGGGGTGAGCAGTACTTC. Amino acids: CASSLGVASGRGEQYF.